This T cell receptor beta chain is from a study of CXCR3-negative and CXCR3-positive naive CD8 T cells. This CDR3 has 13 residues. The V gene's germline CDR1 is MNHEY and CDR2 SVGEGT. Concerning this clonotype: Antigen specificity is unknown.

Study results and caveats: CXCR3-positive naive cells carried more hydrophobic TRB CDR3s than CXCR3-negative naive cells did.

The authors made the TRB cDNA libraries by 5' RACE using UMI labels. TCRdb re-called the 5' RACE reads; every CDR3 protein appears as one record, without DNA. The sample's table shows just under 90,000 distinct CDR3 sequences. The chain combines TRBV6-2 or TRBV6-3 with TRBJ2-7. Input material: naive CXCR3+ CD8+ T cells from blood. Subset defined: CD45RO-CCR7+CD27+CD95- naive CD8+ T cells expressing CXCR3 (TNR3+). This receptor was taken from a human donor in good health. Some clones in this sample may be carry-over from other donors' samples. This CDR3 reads CASSYYSGYEQYF.